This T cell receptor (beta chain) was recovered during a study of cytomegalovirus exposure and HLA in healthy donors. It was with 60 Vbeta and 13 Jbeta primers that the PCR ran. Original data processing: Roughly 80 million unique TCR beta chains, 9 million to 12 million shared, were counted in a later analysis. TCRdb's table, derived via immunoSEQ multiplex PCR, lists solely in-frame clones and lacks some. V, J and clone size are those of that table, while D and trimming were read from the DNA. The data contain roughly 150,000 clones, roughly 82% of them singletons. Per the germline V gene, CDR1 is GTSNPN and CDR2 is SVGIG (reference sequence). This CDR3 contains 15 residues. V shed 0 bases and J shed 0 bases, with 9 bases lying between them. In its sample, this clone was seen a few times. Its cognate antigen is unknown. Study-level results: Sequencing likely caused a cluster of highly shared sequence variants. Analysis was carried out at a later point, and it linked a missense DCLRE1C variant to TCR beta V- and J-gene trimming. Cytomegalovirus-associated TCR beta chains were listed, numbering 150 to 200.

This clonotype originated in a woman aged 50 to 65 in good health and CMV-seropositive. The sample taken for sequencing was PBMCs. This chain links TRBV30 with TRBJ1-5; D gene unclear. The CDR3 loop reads CAWSVSGDSNQPQHF. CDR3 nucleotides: TGTGCCTGGAGTGTCTCCGGGGATAGCAATCAGCCCCAGCATTTT.